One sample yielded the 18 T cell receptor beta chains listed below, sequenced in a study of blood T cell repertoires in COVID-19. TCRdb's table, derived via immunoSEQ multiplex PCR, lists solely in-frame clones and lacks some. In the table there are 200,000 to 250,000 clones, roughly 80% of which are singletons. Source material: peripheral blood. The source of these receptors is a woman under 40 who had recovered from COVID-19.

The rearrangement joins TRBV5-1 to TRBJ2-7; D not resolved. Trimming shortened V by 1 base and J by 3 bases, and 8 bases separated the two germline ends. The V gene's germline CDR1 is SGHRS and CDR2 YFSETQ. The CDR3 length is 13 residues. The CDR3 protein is CASSLPSGYEQYF. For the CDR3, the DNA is TGCGCCAGCAGCTTGCCTAGTGGCTACGAGCAGTACTTC.

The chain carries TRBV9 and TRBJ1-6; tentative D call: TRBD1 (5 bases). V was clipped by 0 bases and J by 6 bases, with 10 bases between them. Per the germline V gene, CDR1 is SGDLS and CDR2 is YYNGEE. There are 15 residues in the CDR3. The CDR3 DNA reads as TGTGCCAGCAGCGTAGCTCGTCAGGGTAATTCACCCCTCCACTTT. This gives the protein CASSVARQGNSPLHF.

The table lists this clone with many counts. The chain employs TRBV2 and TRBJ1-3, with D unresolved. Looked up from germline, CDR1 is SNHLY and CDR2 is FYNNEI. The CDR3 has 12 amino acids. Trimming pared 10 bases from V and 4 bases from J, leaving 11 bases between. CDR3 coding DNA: TGTGCCACCCTCTCGTTCGGAAACACCATATATTTT. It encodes CATLSFGNTIYF.

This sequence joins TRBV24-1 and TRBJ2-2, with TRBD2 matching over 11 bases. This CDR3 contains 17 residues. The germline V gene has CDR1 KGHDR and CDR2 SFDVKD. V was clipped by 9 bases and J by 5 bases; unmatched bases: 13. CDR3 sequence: CATLRIAGGPRTGELFF. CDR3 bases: TGTGCCACCTTGCGGATAGCGGGAGGGCCAAGGACCGGGGAGCTGTTTTTT.

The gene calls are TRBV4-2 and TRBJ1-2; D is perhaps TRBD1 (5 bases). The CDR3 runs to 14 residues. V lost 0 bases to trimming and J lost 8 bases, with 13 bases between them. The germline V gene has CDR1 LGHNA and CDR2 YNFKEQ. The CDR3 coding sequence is TGTGCCAGCAGCCAAGAGGAAGGGGCAAGCGGCTACACCTTC. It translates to CASSQEEGASGYTF.

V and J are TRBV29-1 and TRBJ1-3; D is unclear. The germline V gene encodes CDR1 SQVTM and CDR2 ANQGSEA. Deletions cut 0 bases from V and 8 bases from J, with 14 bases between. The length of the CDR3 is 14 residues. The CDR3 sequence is CSVEDKQRRDTIYF. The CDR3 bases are TGCAGCGTTGAAGATAAACAGAGAAGAGACACCATATATTTT.

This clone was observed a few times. CDR3 DNA sequence: TGTGCCATCAGTGCCCCCGGCCTCAGGTCCTACGAGCAGTACTTC. It yields the protein CAISAPGLRSYEQYF. The chain uses TRBV10-3 and TRBJ2-7; D is unclear. The ends were cut back, 4 bases at V and 1 base at J, with 14 bases in the middle. Germline CDR1 reads ENHRY; CDR2 reads SYGVKD. This CDR3 contains 15 residues.

CDR3 residues: CASSGGQGYYGYTF. The CDR3 DNA reads as TGTGCCAGCAGCGGAGGACAGGGATACTATGGCTACACCTTC. The V call is TRBV9, the J call TRBJ1-2, with 8 bases lining up with TRBD1. The junction had 4 bases not matched to a gene; V was cut back by 3 bases and J by 3 bases. The CDR3 sequence is 14 residues long. The germline gives CDR1 SGDLS, CDR2 YYNGEE.

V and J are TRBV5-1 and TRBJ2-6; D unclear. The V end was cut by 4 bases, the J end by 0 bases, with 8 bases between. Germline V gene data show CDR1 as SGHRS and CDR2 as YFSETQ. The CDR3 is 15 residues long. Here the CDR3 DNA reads TGCGCCAGCAGCATGGCTCTCTCTGGGGCCAACGTCCTGACTTTC. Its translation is CASSMALSGANVLTF.

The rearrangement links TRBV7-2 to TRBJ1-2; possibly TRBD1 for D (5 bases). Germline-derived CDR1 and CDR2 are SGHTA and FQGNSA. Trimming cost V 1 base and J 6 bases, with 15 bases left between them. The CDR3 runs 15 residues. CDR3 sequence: CASSLVTRGGNGYTF. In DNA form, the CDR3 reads TGTGCCAGCAGCTTAGTCACGCGGGGCGGGAATGGCTACACCTTC.

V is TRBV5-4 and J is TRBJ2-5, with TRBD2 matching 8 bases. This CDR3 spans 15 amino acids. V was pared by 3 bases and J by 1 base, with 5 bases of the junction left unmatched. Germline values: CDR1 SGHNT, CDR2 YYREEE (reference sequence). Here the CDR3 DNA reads TGTGCCAGCAGCTCCCCGGGGGGGGCCCAAGAGACCCAGTACTTC. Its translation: CASSSPGGAQETQYF.

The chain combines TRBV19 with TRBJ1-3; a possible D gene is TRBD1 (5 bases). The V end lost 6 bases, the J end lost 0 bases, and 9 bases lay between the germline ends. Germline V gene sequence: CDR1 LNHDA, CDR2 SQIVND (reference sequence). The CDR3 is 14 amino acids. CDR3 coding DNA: TGTGCCAGTAGCTGGACACTCTCTGGAAACACCATATATTTT. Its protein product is CASSWTLSGNTIYF. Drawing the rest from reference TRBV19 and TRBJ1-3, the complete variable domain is DGGITQSPKYLFRKEGQNVTLSCEQNLNHDAMYWYRQDPGQGLRLIYYSQIVNDFQKGDIAEGYSVSREKKESFPLTVTSAQKNPTAFYLCASSWTLSGNTIYFGEGSWLTVV.

The CDR3: CSASGGRSTDTQYF. CDR3 DNA sequence: TGCAGTGCTAGTGGCGGGAGGAGCACAGATACGCAGTATTTT. J is TRBJ2-3 and V is TRBV20-1; 8 nucleotides agree with TRBD2. The V segment lost 3 bases and the J segment 0 bases; nucleotides outside the gene matches: 2. This CDR3 region has 14 residues. Germline CDR1 is DFQATT and CDR2 is SNEGSKA (reference sequence).

CDR3 DNA: TGCGCCAGCAATCAGGGACTAGCGGAAGAGACCCAGTACTTC. It is translated as CASNQGLAEETQYF. The chain carries TRBV5-1 and TRBJ2-5; 11 bases are shared with TRBD2. The ends lost 6 bases at V and 3 bases at J; junction bases unmatched: 4. This CDR3 has 14 amino acids. CDR1 is SGHRS and CDR2 is YFSETQ in the germline V gene.

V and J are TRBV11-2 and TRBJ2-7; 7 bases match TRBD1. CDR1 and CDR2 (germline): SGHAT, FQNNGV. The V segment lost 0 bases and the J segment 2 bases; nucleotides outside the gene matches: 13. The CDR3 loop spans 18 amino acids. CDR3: CASSLDPERGLLTYEQYF. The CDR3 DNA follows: TGTGCCAGCAGCTTAGATCCCGAAAGGGGGCTTTTAACCTACGAGCAGTACTTC.

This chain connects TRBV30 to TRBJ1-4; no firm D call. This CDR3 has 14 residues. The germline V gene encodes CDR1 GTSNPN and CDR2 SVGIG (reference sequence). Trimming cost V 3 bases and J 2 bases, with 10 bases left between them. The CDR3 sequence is CAWSIGGTNEKLFF. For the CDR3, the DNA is TGTGCCTGGAGCATCGGAGGGACTAATGAAAAACTGTTTTTT.

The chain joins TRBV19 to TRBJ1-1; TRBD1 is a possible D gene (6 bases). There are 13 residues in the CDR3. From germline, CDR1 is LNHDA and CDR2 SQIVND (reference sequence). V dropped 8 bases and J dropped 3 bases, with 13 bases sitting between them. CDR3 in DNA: TGTGCCAGTCACAGGGAGCCCTACACTGAAGCTTTCTTT. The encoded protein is CASHREPYTEAFF. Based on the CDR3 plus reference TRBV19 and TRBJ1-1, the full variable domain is DGGITQSPKYLFRKEGQNVTLSCEQNLNHDAMYWYRQDPGQGLRLIYYSQIVNDFQKGDIAEGYSVSREKKESFPLTVTSAQKNPTAFYLCASHREPYTEAFFGQGTRLTVV.

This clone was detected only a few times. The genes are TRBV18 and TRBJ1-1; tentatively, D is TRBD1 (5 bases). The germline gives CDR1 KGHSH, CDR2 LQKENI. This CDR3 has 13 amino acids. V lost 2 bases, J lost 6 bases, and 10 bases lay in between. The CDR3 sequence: CASSPDRSAEAFF. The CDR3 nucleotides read TGTGCCAGCTCACCAGACAGATCCGCTGAAGCTTTCTTT.